The clone carrying this TCR beta chain showed up just a few times. The data were obtained in a study of blood T cell repertoires in COVID-19. The CDR3 runs 15 residues. Germline V gene sequence: CDR1 SGHTA, CDR2 FQGNSA. V was clipped by 5 bases and J by 4 bases; unmatched bases: 2. Here immunoSEQ multiplex PCR was the method, and the copy in TCRdb shows in-frame clones only, minus some. Of under 75,000 clones in the sample, around 87% were seen once. V gene TRBV7-2 combines with J gene TRBJ2-1, with 13 positions matching TRBD2. The sequenced sample was peripheral blood. The TCR sequence derives from a man aged 55 to 70 with active COVID-19. CDR3 in amino acids: CASSRGLAGYNEQFF. The CDR3 DNA reads as TGTGCCAGCAGCCGGGGACTAGCGGGATACAATGAGCAGTTCTTC.